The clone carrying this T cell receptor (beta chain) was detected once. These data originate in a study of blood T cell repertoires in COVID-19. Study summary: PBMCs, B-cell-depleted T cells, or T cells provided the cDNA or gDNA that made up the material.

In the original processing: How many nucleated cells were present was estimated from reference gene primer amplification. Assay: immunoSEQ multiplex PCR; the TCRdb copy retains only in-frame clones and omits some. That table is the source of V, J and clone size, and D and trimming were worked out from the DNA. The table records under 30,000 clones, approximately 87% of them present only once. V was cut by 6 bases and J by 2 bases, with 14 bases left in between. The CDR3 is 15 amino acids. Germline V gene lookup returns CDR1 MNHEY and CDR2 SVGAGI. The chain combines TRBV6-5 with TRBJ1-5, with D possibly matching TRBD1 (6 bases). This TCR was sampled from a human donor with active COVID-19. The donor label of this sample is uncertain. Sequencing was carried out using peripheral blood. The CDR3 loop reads CASRATGIGNQPQHF. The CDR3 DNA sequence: TGTGCCAGCAGAGCTACAGGGATAGGCAATCAGCCCCAGCATTTT.